Presented here are 25 T cell receptor beta chains from one specimen sequenced in a study of blood T cell repertoires in COVID-19. Data came from immunoSEQ multiplex PCR; TCRdb stores just in-frame clones and leaves some out. This table has some 490,000 clones, roughly 85% appearing once. Sequenced sample: peripheral blood. All receptors derive from a human donor in a cohort sampled during active COVID-19.

The chain links TRBV15 to TRBJ2-1, with a tentative D call TRBD1 (5 bases). The V and J ends lost 0 bases and 3 bases respectively, with 12 bases between them. Germline CDR1 and CDR2: LNHNV and YYDKDF (reference sequence). This CDR3 has 16 amino acids. The CDR3 protein is CATSRDRANHYNEQFF. CDR3 sequence (DNA): TGTGCCACCAGCAGAGACAGGGCGAACCACTACAATGAGCAGTTCTTC.

The chain couples TRBV27 to TRBJ2-1, with 8 nucleotides matching TRBD1. The CDR3 contains 14 residues. Germline V gives CDR1 MNHEY, CDR2 SMNVEV (reference sequence). V was clipped by 6 bases and J by 3 bases; unmatched bases: 4. CDR3 in DNA: TGTGCCAGCAGGAGGACAGGGAGCTACAATGAGCAGTTCTTC. Translation: CASRRTGSYNEQFF.

The chain is built from TRBV9 and TRBJ2-7; 14 bases fit TRBD2. The CDR3 covers 15 residues. From germline, CDR1 is SGDLS and CDR2 YYNGEE. V was clipped by 3 bases and J by 3 bases; unmatched bases: 2. The CDR3, as DNA: TGTGCCAGCAGCGGGGGACTAGCGGGAGACTACGAGCAGTACTTC. Translation: CASSGGLAGDYEQYF.

This chain connects TRBV7-2 to TRBJ2-3; TRBD2 might be the D (6 bases). Germline V gives CDR1 SGHTA, CDR2 FQGNSA. This CDR3 is 16 amino acids long. Trimming cost V 1 base and J 0 bases, with 11 bases left between them. The chain's CDR3 is CASSLGLATSTDTQYF. In nucleotides, the CDR3 is TGTGCCAGCAGCTTAGGCCTAGCGACTAGCACAGATACGCAGTATTTT.

This clone was seen a handful of times. The chain combines TRBV28 with TRBJ1-2; D call uncertain. The V gene's germline CDR1 is MDHEN and CDR2 SYDVKM. This CDR3 spans 13 amino acids. V lost 6 bases and J lost 3, with 11 bases in between. CDR3 residues: CASRSGSDYGYTF. The CDR3 DNA reads as TGTGCCAGCAGAAGTGGCAGCGACTATGGCTACACCTTC.

The rearrangement links TRBV3-1 (or the pseudogene TRBV3-2) to TRBJ2-3, with TRBD2 matching over 8 bases. From germline, CDR1 is LGHDT and CDR2 YNNKEL (reference sequence). With 6 bases clipped from V and 3 bases from J, the junction kept 8 bases outside the gene matches. CDR3 length equals 15 residues. CDR3 bases: TGTGCCAGCAGACTTACTAGCGGAAGAACAGATACGCAGTATTTT. Encoded protein: CASRLTSGRTDTQYF.

The chain is built from TRBV6-5 and TRBJ1-3; no clear D. This CDR3 contains 14 residues. Germline loops: CDR1 MNHEY, CDR2 SVGAGI. V shed 3 bases and J shed 8 bases, with 14 bases lying between them. The CDR3 region is CASSYRRSADTIYF. CDR3 DNA: TGTGCCAGCAGTTATCGACGGTCGGCGGACACCATATATTTT.

This chain joins TRBV19 and TRBJ2-3, with D maybe TRBD1 (5 bases). The CDR3 consists of 13 residues. Germline V gene lookup returns CDR1 LNHDA and CDR2 SQIVND (reference sequence). Trimming removed 3 bases at V and 2 bases at J, with 6 bases between. The CDR3 loop is CASSMGHTDTQYF. The CDR3 bases are TGTGCCAGTAGTATGGGGCACACAGATACGCAGTATTTT.

The chain couples TRBV2 to TRBJ1-1, with D possibly TRBD1 on 5 matching bases. The CDR3 has 14 residues. Germline assignment: CDR1 SNHLY and CDR2 FYNNEI. V was shortened by 4 bases and J by 5 bases, with 14 bases between the two germline ends. Here the CDR3 reads CASSVGALGTEAFF. CDR3 DNA sequence: TGTGCCAGCAGTGTAGGGGCCTTAGGGACTGAAGCTTTCTTT.

J is TRBJ1-1 and V is TRBV12-3 or TRBV12-4; 8 bases align to TRBD1. V shed 3 bases and J 6 bases; nucleotides not matched to a gene: 3. CDR3 length: 13 amino acids. CDR3 sequence reads: CASSFQGAAEAFF. The CDR3 DNA is TGTGCCAGCAGTTTCCAGGGGGCGGCTGAAGCTTTCTTT.

The rearrangement links TRBV19 to TRBJ1-1; no clear D. The V end lost 8 bases, the J end lost 7 bases, and 11 bases lay between the germline ends. The CDR3 spans 11 residues. Germline lookup yields CDR1 LNHDA and CDR2 SQIVND (reference sequence). This CDR3 reads CASLTGVEAFF. CDR3 DNA: TGTGCCAGTCTTACGGGAGTTGAAGCTTTCTTT.

This clone has just a few counts. In nucleotides, the CDR3 is TGTGCCAGCAGCATAGACGCGACATATGGCTACACCTTC. Amino acid sequence: CASSIDATYGYTF. The V gene is TRBV7-2, the J gene TRBJ1-2; unclear D gene. The V end lost 5 bases, the J end lost 5 bases, and 12 bases lay between the germline ends. The germline gives CDR1 SGHTA, CDR2 FQGNSA. The CDR3 runs to 13 residues.

This rearrangement joins TRBV4-1 to TRBJ2-1; 13 bases line up with TRBD2. Germline lookup yields CDR1 MGHRA and CDR2 YSYEKL. The CDR3 has 19 residues. V was clipped by 0 bases and J by 7 bases; unmatched bases: 12. The CDR3 sequence is CASSQDGLAGVRVKNEQFF. CDR3 coding DNA: TGCGCCAGCAGCCAAGATGGACTAGCGGGAGTGAGGGTTAAGAATGAGCAGTTCTTC.

The V gene is TRBV19, the J gene TRBJ2-1, with D maybe TRBD2 (5 bases). CDR1 is LNHDA, CDR2 SQIVND, per germline (reference sequence). The length of the CDR3 is 14 residues. The V end was cut by 2 bases, the J end by 8 bases, with 13 bases between. In DNA form, the CDR3 reads TGTGCCAGTAGTATAAGTCTAGCCGTGGATGAGCAGTTCTTC. Its translation is CASSISLAVDEQFF.

The chain is built from TRBV27 and TRBJ1-5; D remains ambiguous. V lost 5 bases and J lost 6, with 14 bases in between. From germline, CDR1 is MNHEY and CDR2 SMNVEV (reference sequence). CDR3 length: 14 amino acids. The chain's CDR3 is CASSPTGSGQPQHF. In DNA form, the CDR3 reads TGTGCCAGCAGTCCCACCGGATCGGGTCAGCCCCAGCATTTT.

This clone was found a few times. The chain is built from TRBV30 and TRBJ2-3; 11 bases are a match to TRBD2. CDR1 is GTSNPN, CDR2 SVGIG, per germline (reference sequence). V shed 5 bases and J 7 bases; nucleotides not matched to a gene: 14. The length of the CDR3 is 16 residues. The CDR3 sequence: CAWEILLAGGPHTQYF. CDR3 nucleotides: TGTGCCTGGGAAATCCTGCTAGCGGGAGGACCTCATACGCAGTATTTT. The variable domain in full, completed from reference TRBV30 and TRBJ2-3, reads SQTIHQWPATLVQPVGSPLSLECTVEGTSNPNLYWYRQAAGRGLQLLFYSVGIGQISSEVPQNLSASRPQDRQFILSSKKLLLSDSGFYLCAWEILLAGGPHTQYFGPGTRLTVL.

The chain joins TRBV20-1 to TRBJ2-3; D might be TRBD2 (5 bases). Trimming took off 3 bases at V and 0 bases at J, with 16 bases between the two ends. This CDR3 has 16 residues. CDR1 and CDR2 (germline): DFQATT, SNEGSKA (reference sequence). CDR3 in amino acids: CSASDRTATSTDTQYF. CDR3 in DNA: TGCAGTGCTAGTGATCGGACTGCGACTAGCACAGATACGCAGTATTTT.

The chain is built from TRBV7-8 and TRBJ2-7; D possibly corresponds to TRBD1 (6 bases). V gave up 3 bases and J gave up 0 bases, with 12 bases separating them. Looked up from germline, CDR1 is SGHVS and CDR2 is FQNEAQ. This CDR3 contains 15 residues. CDR3 coding DNA: TGTGCCAGCAGCTTTTTGGACAGAAGCTCCTACGAGCAGTACTTC. Translated, it gives CASSFLDRSSYEQYF.

The rearrangement uses TRBV2 and TRBJ2-1; TRBD2 matches 8 bases. CDR1 and CDR2 from the germline V gene are SNHLY and FYNNEI. The J segment lost 6 bases and the V segment lost 5 bases, leaving 12 bases of the junction unmatched. CDR3 length equals 16 residues. DNA for the CDR3: TGTGCCAGCAGTCCCAGGTTAGCGGGAACGGGCAATGAGCAGTTCTTC. Protein sequence: CASSPRLAGTGNEQFF. Together with reference TRBV2 and TRBJ2-1, the CDR3 gives the full variable domain: EPEVTQTPSHQVTQMGQEVILRCVPISNHLYFYWYRQILGQKVEFLVSFYNNEISEKSEIFDDQFSVERPDGSNFTLKIRSTKLEDSAMYFCASSPRLAGTGNEQFFGPGTRLTVL.

The chain links TRBV7-8 to TRBJ1-5, with 8 bases that match TRBD1. The V gene's germline CDR1 is SGHVS and CDR2 FQNEAQ. There are 16 residues in the CDR3. V was pared by 1 base and J by 7 bases, with 9 bases of the junction left unmatched. CDR3 in amino acids: CASSLDGRGLVQPQHF. DNA for the CDR3: TGTGCCAGCAGCTTAGATGGCAGGGGGCTTGTACAGCCCCAGCATTTT.

The chain links TRBV19 to TRBJ1-2; the D gene is possibly TRBD1 (6 bases). The CDR3 has 14 amino acids. Germline values: CDR1 LNHDA, CDR2 SQIVND (reference sequence). The V gene lost 2 bases and the J gene lost 8 bases, with 15 bases spanning the gap. This CDR3 reads CASSIRWDMNGYTF. The CDR3 DNA is TGTGCCAGTAGTATAAGGTGGGACATGAACGGCTACACCTTC.

This chain joins TRBV4-2 and TRBJ1-6, with TRBD1 identical over 7 bases. This CDR3 is built from 16 residues. The germline V gene has CDR1 LGHNA and CDR2 YNFKEQ. V lost 3 bases and J lost 4; bases outside the gene matches: 6. In nucleotides, the CDR3 is TGTGCCAGCAGCCAGACAGGGAATAGATATAATTCACCCCTCCACTTT. It yields the protein CASSQTGNRYNSPLHF.

The CDR3 DNA is TGTGCCAGCAATTTAATGGAGACCAATGAGCAGTTCTTC. Encoded protein: CASNLMETNEQFF. V gene TRBV6-6 combines with J gene TRBJ2-1; D is unclear. Between the trimmed V and J ends, which lost 7 bases and 6 bases, there was a span of 13 bases. CDR3 length: 13 amino acids. Germline V gene data show CDR1 as MNHNY and CDR2 as SVGAGI (reference sequence).

This chain connects TRBV18 to TRBJ2-5; D gene unclear. This CDR3 comprises 14 residues. V dropped 3 bases and J dropped 4 bases, with 12 bases sitting between them. In germline, CDR1 is KGHSH, CDR2 LQKENI. In DNA form, the CDR3 reads TGTGCCAGCTCACCCTCTTCCGAGAGAGAGACCCAGTACTTC. This sequence encodes CASSPSSERETQYF.

This sequence joins TRBV6-5 and TRBJ2-2; weak D call: TRBD2 (5 bases). Between the trimmed V and J ends, which lost 0 bases and 6 bases, there was a span of 8 bases. Germline lookup yields CDR1 MNHEY and CDR2 SVGAGI. The CDR3 is made up of 14 amino acids. The CDR3, as DNA: TGTGCCAGCAGTTACTCGAGGGCCGCCGGGGAGCTGTTTTTT. Translated: CASSYSRAAGELFF.